This TCR beta chain was captured by sequencing in a study of CD8 T cells in ankylosing spondylitis. Using its own MiXCR run on the 5' RACE reads, TCRdb lists one record per CDR3 protein. The sample includes 350,000 or so distinct CDR3 sequences, 8% of them seen just once. Whole-study results and caveats: Typical of ankylosing spondylitis blood, it appeared, was a TCR beta motif of seven to nine highly homologous variants.

The sample holds many counts of this clonotype. Its antigen is not identified. Trimming removed 0 bases from V and 8 bases from J, with 0 bases in between. The CDR3 length is 11 residues. Germline V gene sequence: CDR1 SGHRS, CDR2 YFSETQ. The TCR was taken from a male donor with ankylosing spondylitis. Sequenced: blood, either unsorted or a sorted T cell fraction (not recorded which). The V and J genes are TRBV5-1 and TRBJ1-6; D gene uncertain. The CDR3 region is CASSLDSPLHF. The CDR3 nucleotides read TGCGCCAGCAGCTTGGATTCACCCCTCCACTTT.